The 20 T cell receptor beta chains in this list originate from one sample, sequenced in a study of T cell repertoires in cytomegalovirus infection (dated by TCRdb to about 2019). The instrument given in TCRdb is Illumina HiSeq 1500. TCRdb trimmed the raw reads at Q25, called clones with MiXCR and kept productive beta chains. Every distinct CDR3 protein forms one entry, paired with its most common genes and DNA. The sample data list hundreds of thousands of distinct CDR3 sequences, and about 42% of these were observed just once. Jointly, the top ten make up around 44% of the sample. The antigens these receptors bind are not known. Explained via the paper, the treatment or condition label denotes: in vitro stimulation with specific CMV peptide epitopes to enrich CMV-specific T cells. Sequenced material: cultured PBMCs, taken from culture after CMV antigen stimulation. All receptors come from a human donor in good health (CMV status not recorded). Some clones in this sample may be carry-over from other donors' samples.

The chain uses TRBV2 and TRBJ1-3; 7 nucleotides align to TRBD1. The junction had 13 bases not matched to a gene; V was cut back by 6 bases and J by 8 bases. Looked up from germline, CDR1 is SNHLY and CDR2 is FYNNEI. The CDR3 spans 15 residues. The chain's CDR3 is CASSVRGDPTDTIYF. The DNA of the CDR3 is TGTGCCAGCAGCGTCAGGGGGGACCCTACGGACACCATATATTTT. Full variable domain (rest looked up from reference TRBV2 and TRBJ1-3): EPEVTQTPSHQVTQMGQEVILRCVPISNHLYFYWYRQILGQKVEFLVSFYNNEISEKSEIFDDQFSVERPDGSNFTLKIRSTKLEDSAMYFCASSVRGDPTDTIYFGEGSWLTVV.

In this sample, this clonotype turned up a few times. The chain links TRBV20-1 to TRBJ1-1; TRBD1 agrees at 9 bases. Germline V CDR1 and CDR2: DFQATT, SNEGSKA (reference sequence). V was clipped by 6 bases and J by 1 base; unmatched bases: 9. This CDR3 spans 15 amino acids. The CDR3 here is CSAPRDRVGNTEAFF. The CDR3 DNA reads as TGCAGTGCCCCCCGGGACAGGGTGGGGAACACTGAAGCTTTCTTT.

The chain is built from TRBV7-2 and TRBJ1-1, with TRBD1 as a possible D gene (6 bases). Looked up from germline, CDR1 is SGHTA and CDR2 is FQGNSA. V was clipped by 5 bases and J by 3 bases, with 10 bases between them. This CDR3 region has 13 residues. CDR3 residues: CASSPNRDTEAFF. The CDR3 DNA reads as TGTGCCAGCAGCCCCAACAGGGACACTGAAGCTTTCTTT. The complete variable domain, with remaining parts taken from reference TRBV7-2 and TRBJ1-1, reads GAGVSQSPSNKVTEKGKDVELRCDPISGHTALYWYRQSLGQGLEFLIYFQGNSAPDKSGLPSDRFSAERTGGSVSTLTIQRTQQEDSAVYLCASSPNRDTEAFFGQGTRLTVV.

The chain employs TRBV7-2 and TRBJ2-7; 7 bases map to TRBD1. Germline V gene lookup returns CDR1 SGHTA and CDR2 FQGNSA. V lost 5 bases to trimming and J lost 3 bases; unmatched junction nucleotides: 7. The CDR3 runs 14 residues. CDR3 region: CASSQDRFYYEQYF. The CDR3 bases are TGTGCCAGCAGCCAGGACAGGTTCTACTACGAGCAGTACTTC. Drawing the rest from reference TRBV7-2 and TRBJ2-7, the complete variable domain is GAGVSQSPSNKVTEKGKDVELRCDPISGHTALYWYRQSLGQGLEFLIYFQGNSAPDKSGLPSDRFSAERTGGSVSTLTIQRTQQEDSAVYLCASSQDRFYYEQYFGPGTRLTVT.

This clonotype was detected only a few times. CDR3 residues: CAISARREGSQETQYF. CDR3 sequence (DNA): TGTGCCATCAGTGCGCGCCGGGAGGGCAGCCAAGAGACCCAGTACTTC. V is TRBV10-3 and J is TRBJ2-5; TRBD2 aligns across 8 bases. The trim removed 4 bases at V and 1 base at J, leaving 8 bases unmatched. The CDR3 has 16 amino acids. From germline, CDR1 is ENHRY and CDR2 SYGVKD.

With respect to this clonotype: Because it lacks the conserved phenylalanine or tryptophan at the end, this CDR3 is likely a read error. The genes are TRBV7-9 and TRBJ2-7, with D perhaps being TRBD1 or TRBD2 (5 bases each). The CDR3 sequence is 14 residues long. Germline V gene sequence: CDR1 SEHNR, CDR2 FQNEAQ (reference sequence). V was clipped by 4 bases and J by 2 bases, with 12 bases between them. CDR3 in amino acids: CASSSRPGPYEQYL. In DNA form, the CDR3 reads TGTGCCAGCAGCTCCCGCCCGGGGCCCTACGAGCAGTACTTG.

This clonotype was counted only a few times. V usage is TRBV7-6 and J usage is TRBJ2-7; 12 positions agree with TRBD2. CDR1 is SGHVS and CDR2 is FNYEAQ in the germline V gene. The CDR3 runs to 18 residues. Trimming cost V 5 bases and J 4 bases; bases outside gene matches: 15. CDR3: CASSPPLSSGRAIYEQYF. CDR3 in DNA: TGTGCCAGCAGCCCCCCCCTCTCTAGCGGGAGGGCCATATACGAGCAGTACTTC.

The chain employs TRBV20-1 and TRBJ1-2; TRBD1 matches 10 bases. Germline V CDR1 and CDR2: DFQATT, SNEGSKA (reference sequence). The CDR3 runs to 15 residues. V lost 0 bases, J lost 4 bases, and 5 bases stayed unmatched. The CDR3 loop is CSARDRTGGLYGYTF. The CDR3 DNA reads as TGCAGTGCTAGAGATCGGACAGGGGGACTCTATGGCTACACCTTC.

This clonotype has just a few counts. The chain has TRBV28 and TRBJ2-1; TRBD2 agrees at 7 bases. The junction had 9 bases not matched to a gene; V was cut back by 7 bases and J by 3 bases. This CDR3 region has 15 residues. CDR1 is MDHEN, CDR2 SYDVKM, per germline. The chain's CDR3 is CASTLRDYIYNEQFF. CDR3 bases: TGTGCCAGCACCCTCCGGGACTACATCTACAATGAGCAGTTCTTC.

This clonotype was seen more than once but under ten times. The chain recombines TRBV7-8 with TRBJ2-3, with 10 positions matching TRBD2. CDR1 is SGHVS and CDR2 is FQNEAQ in the germline V gene. J was trimmed by 4 bases and V by 5 bases; bases with no gene match: 3. This CDR3 contains 14 residues. In DNA form, the CDR3 reads TGTGCCAGCAGCGCAACTAGCGGGGCAGATACGCAGTATTTT. Protein product: CASSATSGADTQYF.

This rearrangement joins TRBV19 to TRBJ1-6; D is unresolved. The CDR3 is 18 residues long. V shed 3 bases and J shed 4 bases, with 19 bases lying between them. The germline gives CDR1 LNHDA, CDR2 SQIVND (reference sequence). The CDR3 DNA reads as TGTGCCAGTAGTATTTTGTTTGGATCGGGAGATTATAATTCACCCCTCCACTTT. It encodes CASSILFGSGDYNSPLHF.

This clonotype was picked up a small number of times. V usage is TRBV7-2 and J usage is TRBJ1-4; D unclear. The V gene lost 0 bases and the J gene lost 8 bases, with 22 bases spanning the gap. Germline CDR1 is SGHTA and CDR2 is FQGNSA. The CDR3 contains 18 residues. CDR3 coding DNA: TGTGCCAGCAGCTTAGCCGCAATGTCTGTGCCAGGAGGGGAAAAACTGTTTTTT. Protein sequence: CASSLAAMSVPGGEKLFF.

The genes are TRBV7-8 and TRBJ2-7; D not resolved. V lost 0 bases and J 2 bases, leaving 8 bases between the germline ends. Germline CDR1 is SGHVS and CDR2 is FQNEAQ. This CDR3 contains 14 residues. This chain's CDR3 is CASSLAPTAYEQYF. The CDR3 bases are TGTGCCAGCAGCTTAGCGCCTACAGCCTACGAGCAGTACTTC.

The gene calls are TRBV14 and TRBJ2-5; 8 bases fit TRBD2. The junction had 3 bases not matched to a gene; V was cut back by 4 bases and J by 5 bases. The germline V gene encodes CDR1 SGHDN and CDR2 FVKESK. The CDR3 spans 13 residues. CDR3 bases: TGTGCCAGCAGCCGAGCGGGAGACGAGACCCAGTACTTC. Its protein product is CASSRAGDETQYF.

A few counts support this clonotype. The chain uses TRBV19 and TRBJ1-3; 8 positions match TRBD1. The CDR3 runs to 13 residues. Trimming cost V 11 bases and J 2 bases; bases outside gene matches: 5. Germline V gives CDR1 LNHDA, CDR2 SQIVND (reference sequence). CDR3 DNA sequence: TGTGCCGGAGGACAGGGCCCTGGAAACACCATATATTTT. It yields the protein CAGGQGPGNTIYF.

This chain connects TRBV12-3 or TRBV12-4 to TRBJ2-5, with TRBD1 as a possible D gene (5 bases). The germline V and J ends were trimmed by 6 bases and 2 bases, with 13 bases remaining between them. The CDR3 totals 14 residues. The CDR3 sequence is CASSELGAQETQYF. DNA for the CDR3: TGTGCCAGCAGCGAATTAGGGGCTCAAGAGACCCAGTACTTC.

This clonotype has ten or more counts. The chain joins TRBV7-2 to TRBJ2-7; D might be TRBD1 or TRBD2, each matching 5 bases. CDR3 length: 18 residues. CDR1 and CDR2 (germline): SGHTA, FQGNSA. Trimming removed 8 bases from V and 0 bases from J, with 26 bases in between. The CDR3 reads CASARGRQSRSYSYEQYF. In DNA, the CDR3 is TGTGCCAGCGCTAGGGGACGACAGTCCCGATCTTACTCCTACGAGCAGTACTTC.

The chain couples TRBV7-2 to TRBJ2-7, with 8 nucleotides matching TRBD1. The germline gives CDR1 SGHTA, CDR2 FQGNSA. After removal of 1 base from V and 12 bases from J, the junction contained 8 bases not matched to a gene. The CDR3 has 13 amino acids. The CDR3 DNA reads as TGTGCCAGCAGCTTAGGGACAGGGACCCTTGGGTACTTC. Residues: CASSLGTGTLGYF.

This clonotype was observed a few times. This CDR3 is CASSSSGGVYEQYF. The CDR3 nucleotides read TGTGCCAGCAGTTCATCCGGGGGGGTCTACGAGCAGTACTTC. V is TRBV6-1 and J is TRBJ2-7; the match to TRBD2 covers 8 bases. The J segment lost 3 bases and the V segment lost 5 bases, leaving 6 bases of the junction unmatched. This CDR3 has 14 amino acids. Germline V gene data show CDR1 as MNHNS and CDR2 as SASEGT.

This clonotype was found many times. The chain employs TRBV5-5 and TRBJ2-2; the match to TRBD2 covers 7 bases. The CDR3 is made up of 14 amino acids. Germline-derived CDR1 and CDR2 are SGHKS and YYEKEE (reference sequence). Trimming took 6 bases from V and 6 from J; bases not matched to a gene: 8. The CDR3 region is CASNIGRGAGELFF. CDR3 nucleotide sequence: TGTGCCAGCAACATCGGTCGGGGGGCCGGGGAGCTGTTTTTT.